A selection of T cell receptor beta chains follows, all from one sample in a study of cytomegalovirus exposure and HLA in healthy donors. The repertoire was sequenced with immunoSEQ multiplex PCR; TCRdb's copy has only in-frame clones and lacks some. This sample's table reports about 78,000 clones. The sample was PBMCs. Every receptor here comes from a female donor in good health and CMV-seropositive. The CDR3 runs from the conserved cysteine through the conserved F or W. D genes are given only for firm matches.

V	D	J	CDR3	DNA
TRBV28	.	TRBJ2-7	CASSLGQPYEQYF	TGTGCCAGCAGTTTAGGACAGCCCTACGAGCAGTACTTC
TRBV5-6	TRBD1	TRBJ1-6	CASSTLTGVGNSPLHF	TGTGCCAGCAGCACCCTAACAGGGGTCGGCAATTCACCCCTCCACTTT
TRBV9	TRBD2	TRBJ2-2	CASSGGGPNTGELFF	TGTGCCAGCAGCGGCGGGGGACCAAATACCGGGGAGCTGTTTTTT
TRBV9	TRBD1	TRBJ2-7	CASGTGVAYEQYF	TGTGCCAGCGGAACAGGGGTAGCCTACGAGCAGTACTTC
TRBV19	TRBD1	TRBJ2-7	CASSPGQGLTYEQYF	TGTGCCAGTAGTCCGGGACAGGGCCTTACCTACGAGCAGTACTTC
TRBV19	.	TRBJ1-1	CASKGRVHEAFF	TGTGCCAGTAAGGGGAGGGTCCACGAAGCTTTCTTT
TRBV27	.	TRBJ1-5	CASMHRRAGPNSNQPQHF	TGTGCCAGCATGCATCGCCGGGCGGGGCCAAATAGCAATCAGCCCCAGCATTTT
TRBV28	.	TRBJ2-3	CASSSPLDRQGWSGSGADTQYF	TGTGCCAGCAGCTCCCCATTGGACAGGCAAGGTTGGAGCGGGAGTGGGGCAGATACGCAGTATTTT
TRBV7-2	TRBD1	TRBJ2-7	CASSSDEDRASTYEQYF	TGTGCCAGCAGCTCGGATGAGGACAGGGCCAGTACCTACGAGCAGTACTTC
TRBV11-2	TRBD2	TRBJ2-5	CASSLSRTSGVKETQYF	TGTGCCAGCAGCTTATCCAGGACTAGCGGGGTTAAAGAGACCCAGTACTTC
TRBV12-5	TRBD1	TRBJ1-2	CASGLAGQAGGYGYTF	TGTGCTAGTGGTTTGGCAGGTCAGGCAGGGGGGTATGGCTACACCTTC
TRBV6-5	TRBD1	TRBJ1-1	CASRVQGAKTEAFF	TGTGCCAGCAGAGTTCAGGGGGCGAAGACTGAAGCTTTCTTT
TRBV21-1	.	TRBJ2-1	CASSRRTSGGAQNEQFF	TGTGCCAGCAGCAGGCGGACTAGCGGGGGGGCCCAGAATGAGCAGTTCTTC
TRBV5-4	TRBD2	TRBJ2-3	CASSLGGSRDTQYF	TGTGCCAGCAGCTTGGGCGGGAGTCGTGATACGCAGTATTTT
TRBV28	.	TRBJ1-6	CASSSQGNLRTLHF	TGTGCCAGCAGTTCCCAGGGTAATTTGAGGACCCTCCACTTT
TRBV19	.	TRBJ1-5	CASTFTGGPNQPQHF	TGTGCCAGTACGTTTACCGGGGGGCCCAATCAGCCCCAGCATTTT
TRBV9	.	TRBJ1-2	CASSVDNSPYGYTF	TGTGCCAGCAGCGTAGACAACAGTCCCTATGGCTACACCTTC
TRBV27	.	TRBJ1-6	CASSFREGNSPLHF	TGTGCCAGCAGTTTTCGGGAGGGTAATTCACCCCTCCACTTT
TRBV30	.	TRBJ1-5	CAWSESRRGNSNQPQHF	TGTGCCTGGAGTGAGTCTCGGAGGGGCAATAGCAATCAGCCCCAGCATTTT
TRBV7-8	.	TRBJ2-3	CALSFSETEPEDTDTQYF	TGTGCCCTAAGCTTCAGCGAGACAGAGCCTGAGGACACAGATACGCAGTATTTT
TRBV28	TRBD2	TRBJ2-1	CASRGLAGSQREQFF	TGTGCCAGCAGGGGACTAGCGGGTTCACAGCGTGAGCAGTTCTTC
TRBV6-1	TRBD1	TRBJ2-5	CASSEANRGLRETQYF	TGTGCCAGCAGTGAAGCAAACAGGGGATTGAGGGAGACCCAGTACTTC
TRBV11-2	TRBD2	TRBJ2-7	CASSTSSGSFYEQYF	TGTGCCAGCAGCACCTCTAGCGGGAGTTTCTACGAGCAGTACTTC
TRBV30	TRBD1	TRBJ1-1	CAGGQGGTEAFF	TGTGCCGGGGGACAGGGAGGCACTGAAGCTTTCTTT
TRBV5-5	.	TRBJ2-1	CASSLGTFNEQFF	TGTGCCAGCAGCCTCGGGACATTTAATGAGCAGTTCTTC
TRBV7-2	.	TRBJ2-7	CASSPTDYEQYF	TGTGCCAGCAGCCCTACTGACTACGAGCAGTACTTC
TRBV4-1	.	TRBJ1-3	CATSEAGNTIYF	TGCGCCACGTCAGAGGCTGGAAACACCATATATTTT
TRBV28	.	TRBJ1-2	CASSSSFYGYTF	TGTGCCAGCAGTTCCTCCTTCTATGGCTACACCTTC
TRBV10-1	TRBD2	TRBJ2-5	CASSDSGATQETQYF	TGCGCCAGCAGTGACAGCGGGGCAACCCAAGAGACCCAGTACTTC
TRBV30	.	TRBJ1-1	CAWSVDLWSRSTEAFF	TGTGCCTGGAGTGTTGACCTATGGTCTCGGAGTACTGAAGCTTTCTTT
TRBV6-1	.	TRBJ1-1	CASSELGSGYAAFF	TGTGCCAGCAGTGAATTAGGGAGTGGGTACGCGGCTTTCTTT
TRBV19	TRBD2	TRBJ2-2	CASTETSRYTGELFF	TGTGCCAGTACGGAGACTAGCAGGTACACCGGGGAGCTGTTTTTT
TRBV7-9	.	TRBJ2-5	CASHGVGQETQYF	TGTGCCAGCCACGGAGTGGGCCAAGAGACCCAGTACTTC
TRBV4-3	TRBD1	TRBJ2-2	CASSSQGAGTGELFF	TGCGCCAGCAGCTCTCAGGGGGCCGGCACCGGGGAGCTGTTTTTT
TRBV5-6	.	TRBJ2-2	CASSFIVRAELFF	TGTGCCAGCAGCTTCATAGTTAGAGCGGAGCTGTTTTTT
TRBV29-1	TRBD2	TRBJ2-1	CSVSSFSGTYNEQFF	TGCAGCGTCTCCTCATTTAGCGGGACCTACAATGAGCAGTTCTTC
TRBV30	.	TRBJ1-3	CAWSVQDIGNTIYF	TGTGCCTGGAGTGTACAGGACATTGGAAACACCATATATTTT
TRBV5-1	TRBD2	TRBJ2-1	CASSLGSSGRAVGEQFF	TGCGCCAGCAGCTTGGGGTCTAGCGGGAGGGCCGTGGGAGAGCAGTTCTTC
TRBV7-9	TRBD2	TRBJ2-3	CASSPNSTSGPADTQYF	TGTGCCAGCAGCCCCAACTCGACTAGCGGGCCGGCAGATACGCAGTATTTT
TRBV5-4	TRBD1	TRBJ1-1	CASRPGQGGPNTEAFF	TGTGCCAGCAGGCCGGGACAGGGAGGACCGAACACTGAAGCTTTCTTT
TRBV5-1	.	TRBJ2-2	CASRQGLTGELFF	TGCGCCAGCCGTCAGGGTTTGACCGGGGAGCTGTTTTTT
TRBV11-2	.	TRBJ2-5	CASSLTALPQETQYF	TGTGCCAGCAGCTTAACTGCGTTGCCCCAAGAGACCCAGTACTTC
TRBV4-1	TRBD1	TRBJ1-1	CASSQADRKGARGYTEAFF	TGCGCCAGCAGCCAAGCTGATCGTAAGGGGGCCAGGGGTTACACTGAAGCTTTCTTT
TRBV27	.	TRBJ1-3	CASSSNSGNTIYF	TGTGCCAGCAGTTCTAACTCTGGAAACACCATATATTTT